This T cell receptor beta chain was captured in a study of control samples from healthy donors and cancer patients. Assay: immunoSEQ multiplex PCR; the TCRdb copy retains only in-frame clones and omits some. In the table there are around 130,000 clones, 90% of which are singletons. The V gene's germline CDR1 is SGHNT and CDR2 YYREEE (reference sequence). The CDR3 extends over 14 amino acids. V gave up 6 bases and J gave up 6 bases, with 17 bases separating them. This TCR derives from a young man in good health. Material: blood. The chain is built from TRBV5-4 and TRBJ2-3, with a weak D call TRBD2 (6 bases). DNA for the CDR3: TGTGCCAGCACCCCCTGGGGGGAGAGGGATACGCAGTATTTT. Residues: CASTPWGERDTQYF.